This section outlines one T cell receptor (beta chain) sequence together with its context. Its antigen is as yet unknown. The data originate from a study of shared clonotypes between healthy human individuals. The study's findings and limits: A reduction in generation probabilities was seen for non-shared clonotypes relative to those shared by all four donors.

All donors qualified as healthy HIV-negative adults and had experienced no recent acute infections or vaccinations. Investigators divided CD4+ cells into CD45RA+ naive and CD45RA-negative memory subsets. Genomic DNA belonging to each subset was distributed in equal measure over several immunoSEQ plates. TCRdb's table, derived via immunoSEQ multiplex PCR, lists solely in-frame clones and lacks some. The sample consists of some 2,400,000 clones, 90% to 97% of them appearing once. The TCR originated in a man younger than 35 in good health. The sequencing sample was made of naive CD4+ T cells sorted from blood. Subset described: CD45RA+ positively selected.

Written as DNA, the CDR3 is TGTGCCAGCGGGGGACTCGACACAGATACGCAGTATTTT. Encoded protein: CASGGLDTDTQYF. The V call is TRBV6-1, the J call TRBJ2-3, with D possibly matching TRBD2 (6 bases). The CDR3 has 13 residues. In germline, CDR1 is MNHNS, CDR2 SASEGT. Trimming removed 8 bases at V and 2 bases at J, with 11 bases between.